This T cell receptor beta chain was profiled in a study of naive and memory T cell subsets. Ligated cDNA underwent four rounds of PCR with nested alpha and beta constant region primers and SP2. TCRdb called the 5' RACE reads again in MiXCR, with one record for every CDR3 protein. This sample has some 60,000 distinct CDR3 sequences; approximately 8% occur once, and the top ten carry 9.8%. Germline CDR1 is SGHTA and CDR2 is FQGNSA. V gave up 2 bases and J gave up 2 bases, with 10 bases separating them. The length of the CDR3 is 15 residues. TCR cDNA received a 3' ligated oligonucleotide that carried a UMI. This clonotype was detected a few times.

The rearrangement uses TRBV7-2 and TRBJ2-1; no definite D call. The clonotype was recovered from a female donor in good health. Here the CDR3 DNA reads TGTGCCAGCAGCTTAAGATCCAGGACCTACAATGAGCAGTTCTTC. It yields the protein CASSLRSRTYNEQFF.